These 30 T cell receptor beta chains were sequenced from one sample in a study of blood T cell repertoires in COVID-19. TCRdb's table, derived via immunoSEQ multiplex PCR, lists solely in-frame clones and lacks some. In the table there are roughly 100,000 clones, around 90% of which are singletons. Sequenced sample: peripheral blood. The receptors were gathered from a man in his fifties or sixties with active or convalescent COVID-19.

This sequence joins TRBV4-2 and TRBJ1-1; D remains ambiguous. Germline CDR1 LGHNA, CDR2 YNFKEQ. V shed 4 bases and J shed 7 bases, with 16 bases lying between them. This CDR3 spans 14 amino acids. The DNA of the CDR3 is TGTGCCAGCAGCCTAGGACTGCAAAGTGGTGAAGCTTTCTTT. Translation gives CASSLGLQSGEAFF.

The chain links TRBV25-1 to TRBJ1-3; TRBD1 is a possible D gene (5 bases). V lost 6 bases and J 0 bases, leaving 12 bases between the germline ends. CDR1 and CDR2 from the germline V gene are MGHDK and SYGVNS. The CDR3 consists of 15 residues. CDR3 region: CASRWVGGSGNTIYF. The CDR3 region has the DNA TGTGCCAGCAGGTGGGTGGGGGGCTCTGGAAACACCATATATTTT.

The chain links TRBV6-2 or TRBV6-3 to TRBJ2-5; 7 positions match TRBD2. Germline trimming cut 2 bases from V and 5 bases from J; bases unmatched to any gene: 2. The CDR3 sequence is 13 residues long. The V gene's germline CDR1 is MNHEY and CDR2 SVGEGT. The CDR3 DNA reads TGTGCCAGCAGTTACAAGGGAGGGGAGACCCAGTACTTC. This codes for CASSYKGGETQYF.

V is TRBV2 and J is TRBJ1-5, with 7 bases fitting TRBD1. This CDR3 spans 14 amino acids. Germline V gene lookup returns CDR1 SNHLY and CDR2 FYNNEI. Trimming took 6 bases from V and 0 from J; bases not matched to a gene: 2. Here the CDR3 DNA reads TGTGCCAGCAGGGGACAGATTAGCAATCAGCCCCAGCATTTT. Translation: CASRGQISNQPQHF.

The chain links TRBV10-3 to TRBJ1-5, with D possibly matching TRBD1 (6 bases). The ends were cut back, 2 bases at V and 4 bases at J, with 12 bases in the middle. CDR1 ENHRY and CDR2 SYGVKD come from the germline V gene. This CDR3 comprises 15 residues. CDR3 amino acids: CAISEGAGENQPQHF. CDR3 nucleotide sequence: TGTGCCATCAGTGAGGGGGCAGGGGAGAATCAGCCCCAGCATTTT.

This chain links TRBV27 with TRBJ2-1; TRBD2 matches at 7 bases. The length of the CDR3 is 15 residues. V trimming: 5 bases; J trimming: 7 bases; junction bases outside the gene matches: 11. The germline CDR1 and CDR2 sequences are MNHEY and SMNVEV (reference sequence). The CDR3 DNA reads as TGTGCCAGCAGTCAGCCTAGCGGCCAGGGTAATGAGCAGTTCTTC. Its translation is CASSQPSGQGNEQFF.

The rearrangement links TRBV3-1 (or the pseudogene TRBV3-2) to TRBJ2-5; 9 bases align to TRBD2. This CDR3 comprises 14 residues. Trimming took 7 bases from V and 5 from J; bases not matched to a gene: 8. The V gene's germline CDR1 is LGHDT and CDR2 YNNKEL (reference sequence). DNA of the CDR3: TGTGCCAGCACTACGCCTAGCGGGGTGGAGACCCAGTACTTC. Translating gives CASTTPSGVETQYF.

The sample holds a few counts of this clone. The genes are TRBV10-2 and TRBJ1-3; TRBD1 might be the D (6 bases). Trimming left V 3 bases short and J 0 bases short, with 9 bases between. Germline V lookup: CDR1 WSHSY, CDR2 SAAADI. The CDR3 runs 15 residues. CDR3 bases: TGCGCCAGCAGTGATTCGACAGGCTCTGGAAACACCATATATTTT. As protein: CASSDSTGSGNTIYF.

The V gene is TRBV5-1, the J gene TRBJ2-2; the D is unclear. The germline V and J ends were trimmed by 1 base and 0 bases, with 7 bases remaining between them. The CDR3 is made up of 15 amino acids. CDR1 SGHRS and CDR2 YFSETQ come from the germline V gene. CDR3: CASSLTPANTGELFF. CDR3 nucleotide sequence: TGCGCCAGCAGCTTGACGCCAGCGAACACCGGGGAGCTGTTTTTT.

The chain links TRBV6-5 to TRBJ2-5; D is unresolved. Deletions cut 5 bases from V and 5 bases from J, with 18 bases between. CDR3 length: 15 amino acids. Germline CDR1 reads MNHEY; CDR2 reads SVGAGI. The CDR3 loop reads CASSIDMFTLETQYF. The CDR3 DNA follows: TGTGCCAGCAGTATCGACATGTTCACGTTGGAGACCCAGTACTTC.

V usage is TRBV9 and J usage is TRBJ2-2, with a tentative D call TRBD1 (6 bases). Trimming removed 4 bases from V and 6 bases from J, with 16 bases in between. This CDR3 contains 15 residues. Germline V lookup: CDR1 SGDLS, CDR2 YYNGEE. As DNA, the CDR3 is TGTGCCAGCAGCTTCACGGACAGTGAGGCCGGGGAGCTGTTTTTT. Residues: CASSFTDSEAGELFF.

The chain uses TRBV7-6 and TRBJ1-4, with 7 bases lining up with TRBD1. CDR1 SGHVS and CDR2 FNYEAQ come from the germline V gene. J gave up 3 bases and V 1 base, and 5 bases lay outside the gene matches. This CDR3 region has 16 residues. CDR3 sequence reads: CASSLEQGPANEKLFF. CDR3 nucleotides: TGTGCCAGCAGCTTAGAACAGGGGCCGGCTAATGAAAAACTGTTTTTT. Full variable domain (rest looked up from reference TRBV7-6 and TRBJ1-4): GAGVSQSPRYKVTKRGQDVALRCDPISGHVSLYWYRQALGQGPEFLTYFNYEAQQDKSGLPNDRFSAERPEGSISTLTIQRTEQRDSAMYRCASSLEQGPANEKLFFGSGTQLSVL.

In this sample, this clone turned up a few times. V usage is TRBV6-2 or TRBV6-3 and J usage is TRBJ2-2, with a tentative D call TRBD2 (5 bases). This CDR3 spans 13 amino acids. Germline CDR1 and CDR2: MNHEY and SVGEGT. Trimming pared 7 bases from V and 6 bases from J, leaving 12 bases between. The CDR3 loop reads CASTPPRAGELFF. The CDR3 bases are TGTGCCAGCACCCCGCCGAGGGCCGGGGAGCTGTTTTTT.

The rearrangement uses TRBV6-1 and TRBJ1-2; 8 nucleotides line up with TRBD1. The CDR3 totals 15 residues. Germline loops: CDR1 MNHNS, CDR2 SASEGT. Trimming cost V 3 bases and J 4 bases; bases outside gene matches: 7. The CDR3 region is CASSEARGRGYGYTF. As DNA, the CDR3 is TGTGCCAGCAGTGAGGCCAGGGGGCGAGGCTATGGCTACACCTTC.

This chain joins TRBV7-2 and TRBJ2-2, with 13 bases matching TRBD2. This CDR3 region has 17 residues. The V gene's germline CDR1 is SGHTA and CDR2 FQGNSA. V trimming: 5 bases; J trimming: 5 bases; junction bases outside the gene matches: 8. CDR3: CASSPGTSGVGTGELFF. The CDR3 nucleotides are TGTGCCAGCAGCCCCGGGACTAGCGGGGTTGGGACCGGGGAGCTGTTTTTT. Using reference TRBV7-2 and TRBJ2-2 for the parts outside the CDR3, the full variable domain is GAGVSQSPSNKVTEKGKDVELRCDPISGHTALYWYRQSLGQGLEFLIYFQGNSAPDKSGLPSDRFSAERTGGSVSTLTIQRTQQEDSAVYLCASSPGTSGVGTGELFFGEGSRLTVL.

The chain combines TRBV7-9 with TRBJ1-2; 7 bases align to TRBD1. With 1 base clipped from V and 0 bases from J, the junction kept 8 bases outside the gene matches. Germline V gives CDR1 SEHNR, CDR2 FQNEAQ (reference sequence). This CDR3 is 17 amino acids long. Written as DNA, the CDR3 is TGTGCCAGCAGCTTAGGAGCAGGGGGTTCGACTAACTATGGCTACACCTTC. As protein: CASSLGAGGSTNYGYTF.

The chain uses TRBV27 and TRBJ1-6; 8 bases map to TRBD1. Germline CDR1 MNHEY, CDR2 SMNVEV (reference sequence). The CDR3 covers 16 residues. Trimming took 3 bases from V and 6 from J; bases not matched to a gene: 7. In DNA, the CDR3 is TGTGCCAGCAGTTTCCTCGGACAGGGTCCTAATTCACCCCTCCACTTT. Translated, it gives CASSFLGQGPNSPLHF.

The rearrangement links TRBV5-8 to TRBJ2-3, with 14 positions matching TRBD2. Germline V gives CDR1 SGHTS, CDR2 YDEGEE. This CDR3 is built from 18 residues. The junction had 10 bases not matched to a gene; V was cut back by 7 bases and J by 0 bases. The CDR3 region has the DNA TGTGCCAGCCCACAGGGACTAGCGGGGGCCGATAGCACAGATACGCAGTATTTT. Translation: CASPQGLAGADSTDTQYF.

The chain carries TRBV6-5 and TRBJ1-6, with 7 bases that match TRBD1. Germline trimming cut 6 bases from V and 4 bases from J; bases unmatched to any gene: 6. CDR1 and CDR2 from the germline V gene are MNHEY and SVGAGI. The CDR3 contains 15 residues. The chain's CDR3 is CASRTTGEYNSPLHF. CDR3 DNA: TGTGCCAGCAGGACAACAGGGGAGTATAATTCACCCCTCCACTTT.

This clone came up once. The J gene is TRBJ2-5, the V gene TRBV7-2, with TRBD2 matching over 14 bases. CDR3 length: 16 amino acids. Germline CDR1 is SGHTA and CDR2 is FQGNSA. Trimming took 5 bases from V and 5 from J; bases not matched to a gene: 7. For the CDR3, the DNA is TGTGCCAGCAGCCCCGGACTAGCGGGGGGCCGCGAGACCCAGTACTTC. Translation gives CASSPGLAGGRETQYF.

The chain joins TRBV10-2 to TRBJ1-3, with 9 bases identical to TRBD1. Looked up from germline, CDR1 is WSHSY and CDR2 is SAAADI. V dropped 8 bases and J dropped 4; count of bases not matched to a gene: 3. This CDR3 is 13 amino acids long. The CDR3 DNA sequence: TGCGCCAGCTCGGGACAGGGAGGAAACACCATATATTTT. Translating it yields CASSGQGGNTIYF.

This chain uses TRBV6-5 with TRBJ2-1, with 7 bases matching TRBD1. Germline loops: CDR1 MNHEY, CDR2 SVGAGI. The ends lost 6 bases at V and 8 bases at J; junction bases unmatched: 10. This CDR3 is 14 amino acids long. CDR3 region: CASRPRQGWDEQFF. The CDR3 nucleotides read TGTGCCAGCAGGCCCCGACAGGGTTGGGATGAGCAGTTCTTC.

CDR3 DNA sequence: TGTGCCACCAGTGGTCAGGGTTCCCGGGAGCTGTTTTTT. It is translated as CATSGQGSRELFF. The chain carries TRBV24-1 and TRBJ2-2, with D possibly matching TRBD1 (5 bases). Germline lookup yields CDR1 KGHDR and CDR2 SFDVKD. The CDR3 totals 13 residues. V lost 5 bases and J 9 bases, leaving 12 bases between the germline ends.

V and J are TRBV7-2 and TRBJ2-7; a possible D gene is TRBD2 (7 bases). The CDR3 is 15 amino acids. The ends were cut back, 1 base at V and 3 bases at J, with 13 bases in the middle. Germline V lookup: CDR1 SGHTA, CDR2 FQGNSA. CDR3 in DNA: TGTGCCAGCAGCTTAGGTGGGGGGGCGGGCTACGAGCAGTACTTC. Its translation is CASSLGGGAGYEQYF.

The CDR3 reads CASSLYSTLTQPQHF. The CDR3 DNA reads as TGTGCCAGCAGTTTATATTCGACATTAACTCAGCCCCAGCATTTT. The chain carries TRBV28 and TRBJ1-5; no clear D gene. In germline, CDR1 is MDHEN, CDR2 SYDVKM. The CDR3 totals 15 residues. V lost 1 base, J lost 6 bases, and 13 bases lay in between. The whole variable domain, remainder taken from reference TRBV28 and TRBJ1-5, is DVKVTQSSRYLVKRTGEKVFLECVQDMDHENMFWYRQDPGLGLRLIYFSYDVKMKEKGDIPEGYSVSREKKERFSLILESASTNQTSMYLCASSLYSTLTQPQHFGDGTRLSIL.

The rearrangement links TRBV6-5 to TRBJ2-5; 9 nucleotides match TRBD2. The junction had 10 bases not matched to a gene; V was cut back by 6 bases and J by 5 bases. The CDR3 consists of 15 residues. CDR1 and CDR2 (germline): MNHEY, SVGAGI. CDR3: CASSLAGGPEETQYF. Written as DNA, the CDR3 is TGTGCCAGCAGCCTGGCGGGGGGGCCGGAGGAGACCCAGTACTTC.

The chain combines TRBV21-1 with TRBJ1-5. TRBV21-1 constitutes a pseudogene. The CDR3 totals 15 residues. CDR3 DNA sequence: TGTGCCAGCAGCAAAGGGACGGTAGGGAGTCAGCCCCAGCATTTT. Encoded protein: CASSKGTVGSQPQHF.

The rearrangement joins TRBV6-5 to TRBJ2-1; 10 positions match TRBD2. CDR1 is MNHEY, CDR2 SVGAGI, per germline. The CDR3 is 15 amino acids. With V trimmed by 5 bases and J by 5 bases, 6 bases remained unmatched. The DNA of the CDR3 is TGTGCCAGCAGTCCCATAGCGGGGGGAAACAATGAGCAGTTCTTC. This codes for CASSPIAGGNNEQFF.

This clone was counted ten times or more. The same CDR3 can be traced to other DNA sequences in this sample. The chain combines TRBV7-9 with TRBJ1-2; TRBD1 aligns across 8 bases. The V gene's germline CDR1 is SEHNR and CDR2 FQNEAQ (reference sequence). V gave up 3 bases and J gave up 1 base; unmatched junction bases: 4. The CDR3 is made up of 15 amino acids. This chain's CDR3 is CASSFGTGGNYGYTF. The CDR3 DNA sequence: TGTGCCAGCAGCTTTGGGACAGGTGGTAACTATGGCTACACCTTC. The full variable domain, with the rest looked up from reference TRBV7-9 and TRBJ1-2, is DTGVSQNPRHKITKRGQNVTFRCDPISEHNRLYWYRQTLGQGPEFLTYFQNEAQLEKSRLLSDRFSAERPKGSFSTLEIQRTEQGDSAMYLCASSFGTGGNYGYTFGSGTRLTVV.

V and J are TRBV5-1 and TRBJ2-1; tentatively, D is TRBD1 (6 bases). Germline lookup yields CDR1 SGHRS and CDR2 YFSETQ. With 2 bases removed from V and 6 bases from J, the gap between germline ends came to 15 bases. The CDR3 sequence is 15 residues long. The CDR3: CASSFSRDTANEQFF. The CDR3 DNA reads as TGCGCCAGCAGCTTCTCCCGGGACACGGCCAATGAGCAGTTCTTC.